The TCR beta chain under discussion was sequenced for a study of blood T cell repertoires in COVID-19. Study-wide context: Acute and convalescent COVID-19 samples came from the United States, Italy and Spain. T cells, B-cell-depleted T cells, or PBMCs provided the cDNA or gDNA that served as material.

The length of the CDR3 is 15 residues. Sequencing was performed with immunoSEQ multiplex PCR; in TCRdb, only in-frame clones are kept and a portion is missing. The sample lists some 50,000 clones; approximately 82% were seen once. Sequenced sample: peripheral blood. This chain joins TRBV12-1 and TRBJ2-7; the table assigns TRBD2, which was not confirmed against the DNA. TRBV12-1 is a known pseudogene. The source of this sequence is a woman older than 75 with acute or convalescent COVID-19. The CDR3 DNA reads TGTGCCAGCAGCTTTCCCCGATTAGCGCTATACGAGCAGTACTTC. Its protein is CASSFPRLALYEQYF.